There are a few counts of the clone carrying this T cell receptor beta chain. As to time point: patch test 1, 2 weeks after DPC sensitization. Stated treatment: therapeutic diphenylcyclopropenone sensitization with weekly scalp DPC. Blood sampling occurred before each patch-test application. The data originate from a study of human T cells and chemical hapten exposure. Germline V gene lookup returns CDR1 MNHEY and CDR2 SMNVEV (reference sequence). CDR3 size: 14 residues. The ends were cut back, 5 bases at V and 10 bases at J, with 20 bases in the middle. Per the study methods: Samples held a median of approximately 94,000 TCRs, range roughly 20,000–750,000. MiXCR, applied by TCRdb to the RACE reads, yields one record per CDR3 protein. These V and J calls rely on TCRdb rather than the paper's analysis. The table has roughly 360,000 distinct CDR3 sequences, roughly 4.8% seen once; the top ten hold 2% to 2.5%.

This TCR derives from a woman between 45 and 65 years old with alopecia areata. Some clones in this sample may be carry-over from other donors' samples. This rearrangement joins TRBV27 to TRBJ1-1; a weak D match, TRBD1 (5 bases). This sample comprised whole blood, obtained in connection with sensitization to the hapten diphenylcyclopropenone (DPC). The chain's CDR3 is CASSPQGDRRGAFF. In DNA form, the CDR3 reads TGTGCCAGCAGTCCTCAAGGGGATCGGCGGGGAGCTTTCTTT.